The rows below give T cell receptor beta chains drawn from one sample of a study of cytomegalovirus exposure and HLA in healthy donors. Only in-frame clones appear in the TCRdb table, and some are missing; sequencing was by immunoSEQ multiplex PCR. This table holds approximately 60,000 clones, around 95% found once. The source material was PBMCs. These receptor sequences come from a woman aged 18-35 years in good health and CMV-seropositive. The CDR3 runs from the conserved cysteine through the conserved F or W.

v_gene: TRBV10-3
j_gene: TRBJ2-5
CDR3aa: CAIRPGLAETQYF

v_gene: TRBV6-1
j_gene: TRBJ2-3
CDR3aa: CASTTGTGITDTQYF

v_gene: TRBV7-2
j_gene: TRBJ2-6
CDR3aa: CASSLATGWTRSGANVLTF

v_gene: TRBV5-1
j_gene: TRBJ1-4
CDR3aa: CASNRGAANEKLFF

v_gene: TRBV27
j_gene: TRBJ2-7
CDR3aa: CASSSPTRGAYEQYF

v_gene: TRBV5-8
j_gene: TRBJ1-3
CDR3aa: CASSLGANSGNTIYF

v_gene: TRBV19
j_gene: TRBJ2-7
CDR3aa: CASSIGGKSYEQYF

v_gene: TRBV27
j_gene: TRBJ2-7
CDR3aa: CASSSSSYEQYF

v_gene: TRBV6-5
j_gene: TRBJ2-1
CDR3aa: CASSYSGQGGNEQFF

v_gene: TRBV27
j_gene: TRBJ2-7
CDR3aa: CASNRGAEQYF

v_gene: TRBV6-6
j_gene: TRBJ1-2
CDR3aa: CASSHNPIQGNYGYTF

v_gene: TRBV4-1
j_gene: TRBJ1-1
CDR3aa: CASSLGGEAFF

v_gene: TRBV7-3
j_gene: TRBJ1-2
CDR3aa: CASSRPGQGASGYTF

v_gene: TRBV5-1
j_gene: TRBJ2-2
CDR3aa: CASSLDPGLAGYTGELFF

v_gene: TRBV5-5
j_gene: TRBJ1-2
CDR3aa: CASSSTGVGNYGYTF

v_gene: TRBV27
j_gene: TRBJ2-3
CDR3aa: CASSLSTVLGTDTQYF

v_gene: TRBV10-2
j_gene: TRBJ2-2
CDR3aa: CASALAWVPVNTGELFF

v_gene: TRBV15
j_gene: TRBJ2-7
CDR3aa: CATSRELAGRGSSYEQYF

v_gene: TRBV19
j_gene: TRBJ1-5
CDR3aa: CASSSDKGQPQHF

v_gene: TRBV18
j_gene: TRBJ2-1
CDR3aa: CASSPASLADEQFF